This T cell receptor beta chain stems from a study of blood T cell repertoires in COVID-19. This CDR3 comprises 14 residues. Deletions cut 7 bases from V and 4 bases from J, with 17 bases between. The germline V gene encodes CDR1 MNHEY and CDR2 SMNVEV (reference sequence). Per the study methods: Estimates of nucleated cell counts were drawn from the amplification of reference gene primers. Libraries were prepared by immunoSEQ multiplex PCR; TCRdb keeps only in-frame clonotypes and omits some of them. V and J calls and clone size are given by that table; D and trimming were obtained from the DNA. The sample carries around 37,000 clones, 85% to 90% recorded once.

V is TRBV27 and J is TRBJ2-7; a weak D match, TRBD2 (6 bases). The TCR sequence derives from a man in his fifties or sixties with active or convalescent COVID-19. Material for sequencing was peripheral blood. CDR3 DNA sequence: TGTGCCAGCAATCCTAGGAGGGGCATGTACGAGCAGTACTTC. Translated, it gives CASNPRRGMYEQYF.